This TCR beta chain was identified during a study of breast tumors, draining lymph nodes, adjacent tissues. This clonotype occurred many times. Its specificity is not known. TCRdb passed the multiplex PCR reads through MiXCR, listing each CDR3 protein once. In the table there are around 140,000 distinct CDR3 sequences, approximately 20% of which are singletons. General study points: Findings are consistent with lymph node origin and intratumoral expansion of most tumor T cells. Compared with lymph nodes, tumors were less diverse; compared with nontumor tissue, more.

Breast cancer patients provided tissue from their axillary draining lymph nodes. The length of the CDR3 is 15 residues. The V and J ends lost 4 bases and 0 bases respectively, with 13 bases between them. Germline V lookup: CDR1 SNHLY, CDR2 FYNNEI. This TCR was sampled from a female donor with breast cancer. Some clones in this sample may be carry-over from other donors' samples. Sequenced material: axillary lymph node tissue. V and J are TRBV2 and TRBJ2-7; possible D gene TRBD2, 5 bases. CDR3 DNA: TGTGCCAGCAGTGGCGAGGGTGGGAACTCCTACGAGCAGTACTTC. Amino acid sequence: CASSGEGGNSYEQYF.